This T cell receptor beta chain derives from a study of beta chain features in type 1 diabetes. Trimming removed 0 bases at V and 8 bases at J, with 4 bases between. Germline lookup yields CDR1 KGHSY and CDR2 FQNENV. The CDR3 consists of 11 residues. This clone turned up a few times. The antigen is undetermined. Overall study results and limits: The analysis here could not establish whether HLA type shapes TCRB rearrangement. The study found moderately but significantly shorter TCRB CDR3s in all four CD4+ subsets of Type 1 diabetes patients. High-TCR-expressing cells could be over-represented by cDNA sequencing.

All of the isolated RNA was reverse transcribed, so expressed TCRB transcripts were sequenced. Generated by immunoSEQ multiplex PCR, the TCRdb table keeps only in-frame clones and is missing some. The sample gives hundreds of thousands of clones, about an eighth of which show up once; 0.022% is in the top ten. One heparinised blood draw, averaging roughly 0.11 L, came from each donor. CD4+ naive, central memory, regulatory and stem cell-like memory cells were sorted via CD45RO/CCR7/CD25/CD127/CD95/CD27. The sequence was obtained from a man aged 18-30 years with type 1 diabetes. The chain recombines TRBV16 with TRBJ1-2; D unclear. The sequenced sample was naive CD4+ T cells from blood. The CDR3 sequence: CASSQSKGYTF. Written as DNA, the CDR3 is TGTGCCAGCAGCCAATCGAAAGGCTACACCTTC.